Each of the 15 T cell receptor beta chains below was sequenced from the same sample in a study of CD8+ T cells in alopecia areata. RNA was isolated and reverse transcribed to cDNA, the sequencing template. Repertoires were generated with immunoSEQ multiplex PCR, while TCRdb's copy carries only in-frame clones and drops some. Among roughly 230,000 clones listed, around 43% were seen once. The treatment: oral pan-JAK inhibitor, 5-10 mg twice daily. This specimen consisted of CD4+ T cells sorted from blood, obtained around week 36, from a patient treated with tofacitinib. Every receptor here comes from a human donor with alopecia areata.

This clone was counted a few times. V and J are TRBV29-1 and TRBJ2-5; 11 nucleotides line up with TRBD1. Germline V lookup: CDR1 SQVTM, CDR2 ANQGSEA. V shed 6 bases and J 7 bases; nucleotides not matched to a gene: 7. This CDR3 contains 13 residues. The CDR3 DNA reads TGCAGCGTGGCCGAAGGACAGGGGGCGACCCAGTACTTC. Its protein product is CSVAEGQGATQYF.

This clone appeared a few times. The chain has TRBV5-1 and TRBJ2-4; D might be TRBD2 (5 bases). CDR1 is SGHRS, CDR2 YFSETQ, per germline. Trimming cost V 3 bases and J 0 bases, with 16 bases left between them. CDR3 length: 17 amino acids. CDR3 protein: CASSSVNSGLAKNIQYF. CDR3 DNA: TGCGCCAGCAGCTCGGTTAACAGCGGCCTAGCCAAAAACATTCAGTACTTC.

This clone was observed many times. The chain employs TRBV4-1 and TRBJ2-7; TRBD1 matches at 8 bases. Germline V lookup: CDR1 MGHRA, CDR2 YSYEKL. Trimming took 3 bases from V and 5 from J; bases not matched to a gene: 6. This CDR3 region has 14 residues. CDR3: CASSHLTGDNEQYF. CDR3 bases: TGCGCCAGCAGCCACCTGACAGGGGACAACGAGCAGTACTTC.

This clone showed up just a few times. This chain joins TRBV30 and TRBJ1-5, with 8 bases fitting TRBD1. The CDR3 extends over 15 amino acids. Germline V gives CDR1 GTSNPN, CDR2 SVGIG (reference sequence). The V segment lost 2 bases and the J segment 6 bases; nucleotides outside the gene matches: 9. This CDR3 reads CAWSSGQGGSQPQHF. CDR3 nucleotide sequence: TGTGCCTGGAGTTCAGGACAGGGCGGCAGTCAGCCCCAGCATTTT.

CDR3 in amino acids: CASSEDQAGNEQFF. CDR3 in DNA: TGTGCCAGCAGTGAGGATCAAGCGGGCAATGAGCAGTTCTTC. This sequence joins TRBV2 and TRBJ2-1; tentatively, D is TRBD2 (6 bases). The CDR3 is 14 residues long. With 3 bases removed from V and 6 bases from J, the gap between germline ends came to 12 bases. The germline gives CDR1 SNHLY, CDR2 FYNNEI.

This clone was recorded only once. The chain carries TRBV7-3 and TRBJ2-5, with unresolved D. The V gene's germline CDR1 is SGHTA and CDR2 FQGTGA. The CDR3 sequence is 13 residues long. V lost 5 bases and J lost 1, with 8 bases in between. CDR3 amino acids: CASSRTPQETQYF. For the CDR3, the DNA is TGTGCCAGCAGCCGGACCCCCCAAGAGACCCAGTACTTC.

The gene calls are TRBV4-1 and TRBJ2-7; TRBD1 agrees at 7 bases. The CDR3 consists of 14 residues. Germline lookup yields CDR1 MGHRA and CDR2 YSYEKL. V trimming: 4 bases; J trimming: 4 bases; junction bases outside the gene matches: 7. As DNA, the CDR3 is TGCGCCAGCAGCCGCGAAGGGGGCGATTACGAGCAGTACTTC. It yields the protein CASSREGGDYEQYF.

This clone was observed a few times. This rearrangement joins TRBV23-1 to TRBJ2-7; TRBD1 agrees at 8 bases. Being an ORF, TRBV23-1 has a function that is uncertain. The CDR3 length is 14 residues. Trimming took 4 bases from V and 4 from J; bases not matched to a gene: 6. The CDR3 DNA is TGCGCCAGCAGTCTCAACACAGGGGGGTACGAGCAGTACTTC. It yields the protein CASSLNTGGYEQYF.

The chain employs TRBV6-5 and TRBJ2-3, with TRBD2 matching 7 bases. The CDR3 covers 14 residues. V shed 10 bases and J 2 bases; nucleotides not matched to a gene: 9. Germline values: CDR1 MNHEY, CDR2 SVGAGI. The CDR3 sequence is CAISGTQLTDTQYF. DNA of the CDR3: TGTGCCATCAGCGGGACCCAGCTCACAGATACGCAGTATTTT.

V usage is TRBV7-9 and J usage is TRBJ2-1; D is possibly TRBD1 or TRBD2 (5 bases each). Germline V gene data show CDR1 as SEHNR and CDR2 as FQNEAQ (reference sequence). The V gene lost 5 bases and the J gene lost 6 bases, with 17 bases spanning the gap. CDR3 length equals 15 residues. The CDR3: CASSPSGTGGNEQFF. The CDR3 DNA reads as TGTGCCAGCAGCCCCTCCGGGACCGGCGGCAATGAGCAGTTCTTC.

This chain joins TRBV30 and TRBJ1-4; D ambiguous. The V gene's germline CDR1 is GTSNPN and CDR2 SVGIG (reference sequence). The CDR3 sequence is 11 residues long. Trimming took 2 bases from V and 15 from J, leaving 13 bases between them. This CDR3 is CAWSSGGWVFF. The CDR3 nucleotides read TGTGCCTGGAGTAGCGGCGGATGGGTGTTTTTT.

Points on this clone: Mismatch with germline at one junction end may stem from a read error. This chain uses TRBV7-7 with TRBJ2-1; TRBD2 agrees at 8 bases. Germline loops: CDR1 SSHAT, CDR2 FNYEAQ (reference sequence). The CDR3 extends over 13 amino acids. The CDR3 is CASSLAGLNEQFF. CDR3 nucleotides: TGTGCTAGCAGCTTAGCGGGACTCAATGAGCAGTTCTTC.

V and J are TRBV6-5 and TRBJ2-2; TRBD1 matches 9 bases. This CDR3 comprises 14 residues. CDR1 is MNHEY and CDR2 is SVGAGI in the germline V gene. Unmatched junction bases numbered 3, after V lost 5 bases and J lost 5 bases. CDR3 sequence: CASSGQGFTGELFF. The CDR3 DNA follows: TGTGCCAGCAGTGGACAGGGGTTTACCGGGGAGCTGTTTTTT.

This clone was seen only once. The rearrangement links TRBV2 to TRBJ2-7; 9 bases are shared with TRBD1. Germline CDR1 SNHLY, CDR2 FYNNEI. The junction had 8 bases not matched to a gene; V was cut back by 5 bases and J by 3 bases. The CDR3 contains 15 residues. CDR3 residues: CASSFLTGGIYEQYF. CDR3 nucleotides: TGTGCCAGCAGTTTCCTGACAGGGGGAATCTACGAGCAGTACTTC.

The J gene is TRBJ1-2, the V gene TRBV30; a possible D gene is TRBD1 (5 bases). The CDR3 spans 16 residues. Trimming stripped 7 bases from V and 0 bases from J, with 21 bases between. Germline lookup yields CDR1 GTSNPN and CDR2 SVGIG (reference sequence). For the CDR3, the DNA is TGTGCCTCGAGGAGGGGATTGAGATTAGCTAACTATGGCTACACCTTC. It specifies CASRRGLRLANYGYTF. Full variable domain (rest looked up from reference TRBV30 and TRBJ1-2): SQTIHQWPATLVQPVGSPLSLECTVEGTSNPNLYWYRQAAGRGLQLLFYSVGIGQISSEVPQNLSASRPQDRQFILSSKKLLLSDSGFYLCASRRGLRLANYGYTFGSGTRLTVV.